The clone carrying this T cell receptor (beta chain) was observed a few times. Antigen specificity is unknown. These data come from a study of beta chain features in type 1 diabetes. Background on the study: Patients and healthy donors were similar in age, gender and cell yields. Findings and caveats of the study: In all four CD4+ subsets, TCRB CDR3 length was significantly, moderately reduced in type 1 diabetes. A potential PCR bias toward shorter templates would be equal in patient and control samples.

The CDR3 has 10 amino acids. Germline lookup yields CDR1 DFQATT and CDR2 SNEGSKA (reference sequence). The V and J ends lost 3 bases and 5 bases respectively, with 5 bases between them. Stem cell-like memory, regulatory, central memory and naive CD4+ cells were sorted via CD45RO/CCR7/CD25/CD127/CD95/CD27. Each population that was sorted was more than 95% pure. The whole isolated RNA underwent reverse transcription, so sequencing captured expressed TCRB transcripts. Sequencing used immunoSEQ multiplex PCR; TCRdb keeps in-frame clones, though not all of them. This sample has 500,000 to 850,000 clones, with about 14% found just once.

The chain links TRBV20-1 to TRBJ2-7; D is ambiguous. The sequence was collected from a young man with type 1 diabetes. Material for sequencing was naive CD4+ T cells from blood. CDR3 sequence: CSARFHEQYF. CDR3 in DNA: TGCAGTGCTAGGTTCCACGAGCAGTACTTC.